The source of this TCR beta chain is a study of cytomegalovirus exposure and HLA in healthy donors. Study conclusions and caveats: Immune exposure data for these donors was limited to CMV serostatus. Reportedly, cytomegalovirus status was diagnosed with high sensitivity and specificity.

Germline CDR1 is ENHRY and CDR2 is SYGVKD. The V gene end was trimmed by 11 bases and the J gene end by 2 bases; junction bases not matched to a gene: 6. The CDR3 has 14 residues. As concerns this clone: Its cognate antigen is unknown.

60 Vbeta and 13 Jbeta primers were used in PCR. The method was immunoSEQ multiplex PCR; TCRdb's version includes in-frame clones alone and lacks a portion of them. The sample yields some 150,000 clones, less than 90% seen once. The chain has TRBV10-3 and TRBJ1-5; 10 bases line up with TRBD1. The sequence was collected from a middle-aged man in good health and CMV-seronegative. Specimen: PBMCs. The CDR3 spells CASRDRGGNQPQHF. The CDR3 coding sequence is TGTGCCTCCCGGGACAGGGGTGGCAATCAGCCCCAGCATTTT.